A single sample is the source of the 9 T cell receptor beta chains below, sequenced in a study of T cell responses to AZD1222 COVID-19 vaccine. Libraries were prepared by immunoSEQ multiplex PCR; TCRdb keeps only in-frame clonotypes and omits some of them. Of nearly 110,000 clones listed, around 90% are singletons. Sequenced here: peripheral blood, sampled on day 0 of AZD1222 vaccination. The source of these receptors is an adult in good health.

The chain employs TRBV4-2 and TRBJ1-1; a weak D match, TRBD1 (5 bases). CDR1 LGHNA and CDR2 YNFKEQ come from the germline V gene. Trimming took off 1 base at V and 0 bases at J, with 12 bases between the two ends. This CDR3 contains 16 residues. The CDR3 sequence is CASSQGRQFMNTEAFF. The CDR3 DNA follows: TGTGCCAGCAGCCAAGGCAGACAGTTCATGAACACTGAAGCTTTCTTT.

The rearrangement joins TRBV4-1 to TRBJ1-5; a weak D match, TRBD1 (6 bases). The CDR3 is made up of 17 amino acids. Germline V gives CDR1 MGHRA, CDR2 YSYEKL. The V and J ends lost 0 bases and 1 base respectively, with 13 bases between them. In DNA, the CDR3 is TGCGCCAGCAGCCAAGACTCCCAGGGGTCCAGCAATCAGCCCCAGCATTTT. This translates into CASSQDSQGSSNQPQHF.

The CDR3 sequence: CASRGANTEAFF. CDR3 sequence (DNA): TGTGCCAGCAGAGGAGCTAACACTGAAGCTTTCTTT. The genes are TRBV11-1 and TRBJ1-1, with unresolved D. CDR3 length: 12 amino acids. CDR1 and CDR2 (germline): SGHAT, FQDESV (reference sequence). V lost 6 bases, J lost 2 bases, and 7 bases lay in between.

V usage is TRBV30 and J usage is TRBJ1-1; D remains ambiguous. CDR1 is GTSNPN and CDR2 is SVGIG in the germline V gene (reference sequence). CDR3 length: 16 residues. Trimming stripped 0 bases from V and 0 bases from J, with 14 bases between. DNA for the CDR3: TGTGCCTGGAGTGTAAAGTCTAAGGTTATGAACACTGAAGCTTTCTTT. Residues: CAWSVKSKVMNTEAFF.

This clone was seen at least ten times. The chain recombines TRBV9 with TRBJ1-1, with TRBD1 matching 8 bases. The germline V gene has CDR1 SGDLS and CDR2 YYNGEE. Trimming at V came to 3 bases and at J to 2 bases, leaving 3 bases not matched to a gene. CDR3 size: 14 residues. CDR3 nucleotide sequence: TGTGCCAGCAGCGCCCAGGGGGCAAACACTGAAGCTTTCTTT. Its translation: CASSAQGANTEAFF.

CDR3 amino acids: CASSPGGHQPQHF. DNA of the CDR3: TGTGCCAGTAGCCCTGGGGGGCATCAGCCCCAGCATTTT. The rearrangement uses TRBV19 and TRBJ1-5, with TRBD1 as a possible D gene (6 bases). The CDR3 consists of 13 residues. Germline CDR1 and CDR2: LNHDA and SQIVND (reference sequence). The V end lost 6 bases, the J end lost 5 bases, and 11 bases lay between the germline ends. The full variable domain, its missing parts supplied by reference TRBV19 and TRBJ1-5, is DGGITQSPKYLFRKEGQNVTLSCEQNLNHDAMYWYRQDPGQGLRLIYYSQIVNDFQKGDIAEGYSVSREKKESFPLTVTSAQKNPTAFYLCASSPGGHQPQHFGDGTRLSIL.

The chain is built from TRBV6-1 and TRBJ1-4; D possibly corresponds to TRBD1 (5 bases). Per germline, CDR1 MNHNS and CDR2 SASEGT. With 0 bases removed from V and 0 bases from J, the gap between germline ends came to 17 bases. The CDR3 runs 19 residues. The CDR3 loop is CASSEALPGRLATNEKLFF. CDR3 nucleotides: TGTGCCAGCAGTGAAGCGCTTCCGGGGCGGCTAGCAACTAATGAAAAACTGTTTTTT.

This sequence joins TRBV3-1 (or the pseudogene TRBV3-2) and TRBJ2-1, with 10 bases identical to TRBD2. The CDR3 runs 18 residues. The germline V gene encodes CDR1 LGHDT and CDR2 YNNKEL (reference sequence). Trimming removed 1 base from V and 6 bases from J; junction bases left unmatched: 12. CDR3 bases: TGTGCCAGCAGCCAAGGTCGTAGCGGGGGGCCCTGGGGCAATGAGCAGTTCTTC. It encodes CASSQGRSGGPWGNEQFF.

The V call is TRBV24-1, the J call TRBJ2-1; D gene ambiguous. Trimming took 3 bases from V and 0 from J, leaving 11 bases between them. The length of the CDR3 is 16 residues. CDR1 and CDR2 (germline): KGHDR, SFDVKD. The CDR3 DNA is TGTGCCACCAGTGATGCCGCTGCCAGCTCCTACAATGAGCAGTTCTTC. As protein: CATSDAAASSYNEQFF.